This entry concerns a single T cell receptor beta chain. The sample comes from a study of lymphopenia after photon versus proton radiotherapy. Clones were sequenced by immunoSEQ multiplex PCR, and TCRdb holds only the in-frame ones, with some missing. The sample consists of approximately 150,000 clones, about nine tenths of them appearing once. Specimen: peripheral blood, collected from a patient treated with photon-based radiotherapy. This sequence was found in a man over 45 with gastric cancer.

The CDR3 DNA is TGTGCCAGCAGCTTGGATTTATCCATGAACACTGAAGCTTTCTTT. It specifies CASSLDLSMNTEAFF. The genes are TRBV5-4 and TRBJ1-1; D is uncertain. The CDR3 is made up of 15 amino acids. Germline V gene data show CDR1 as SGHNT and CDR2 as YYREEE (reference sequence). V dropped 0 bases and J dropped 0 bases, with 9 bases sitting between them. The full variable domain, completed using reference TRBV5-4 and TRBJ1-1, is ETGVTQSPTHLIKTRGQQVTLRCSSQSGHNTVSWYQQALGQGPQFIFQYYREEENGRGNFPPRFSGLQFPNYSSELNVNALELDDSALYLCASSLDLSMNTEAFFGQGTRLTVV.